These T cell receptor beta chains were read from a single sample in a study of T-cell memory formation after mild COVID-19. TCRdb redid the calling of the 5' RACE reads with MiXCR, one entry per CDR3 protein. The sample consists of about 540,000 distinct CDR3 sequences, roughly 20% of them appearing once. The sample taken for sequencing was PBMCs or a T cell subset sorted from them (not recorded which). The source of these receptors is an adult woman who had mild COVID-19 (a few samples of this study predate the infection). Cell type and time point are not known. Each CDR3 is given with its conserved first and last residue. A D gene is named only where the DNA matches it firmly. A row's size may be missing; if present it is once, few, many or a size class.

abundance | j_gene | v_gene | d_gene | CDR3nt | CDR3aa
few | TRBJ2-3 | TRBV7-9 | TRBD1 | TGTGCCAGCAGCTTAGCCTTTACAAGGGACAGAACAGATACGCAGTATTTT | CASSLAFTRDRTDTQYF
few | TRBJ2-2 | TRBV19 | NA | TGTGCCAGTGGTAATACAGGGAACACCGGGGAGCTGTTTTTT | CASGNTGNTGELFF
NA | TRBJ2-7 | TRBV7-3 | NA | TGTGCCAGCAGCTTAATACAGGGCTACGAGCAGTACTTC | CASSLIQGYEQYF
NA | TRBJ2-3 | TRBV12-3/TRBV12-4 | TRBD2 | TGTGCCAGCAGTTGGGCTAGCGGGACAGATACGCAGTATTTT | CASSWASGTDTQYF
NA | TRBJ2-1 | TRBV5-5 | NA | TGTGCCAGCAGCTCCCGACCCGACCCGGATGAGCAGTTCTTC | CASSSRPDPDEQFF
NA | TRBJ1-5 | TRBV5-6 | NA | TGTGCCAGCAGTGATGGGGTGCGACAGCCCCAGCATTTT | CASSDGVRQPQHF
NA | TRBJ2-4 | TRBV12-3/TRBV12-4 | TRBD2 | TGTGCCAGCAGTGCAGCGGGAGGGGTTGACATTCAGTACTTC | CASSAAGGVDIQYF
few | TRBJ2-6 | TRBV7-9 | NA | TGTGCCAGCAGCCCCCCGGAAACAAACTCTGGGGCCAACGTCCTGACTTTC | CASSPPETNSGANVLTF
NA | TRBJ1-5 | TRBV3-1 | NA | TGTGCCAGCAGCCACCGCTGGGGCCAGCCCCAGCATTTT | CASSHRWGQPQHF
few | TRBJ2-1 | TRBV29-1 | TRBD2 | TGCAGCGTTGAAAAACCAGCGGGGGCCCCAAATGAGCAGTTCTTC | CSVEKPAGAPNEQFF
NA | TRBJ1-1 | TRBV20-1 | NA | TGCAGTGCTAGGTCCGGCCCCCCGGACACTGAAGCTTTCTTT | CSARSGPPDTEAFF
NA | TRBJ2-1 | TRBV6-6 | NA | TGTGCCAGCAGTCGGTTAGGGGGTGGTGAGCAGTTCTTC | CASSRLGGGEQFF
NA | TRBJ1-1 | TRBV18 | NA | TGTGCCAGCTCAGCGGGGATCGGGGACCCCTCTGTTAATGAAGCTTTCTTT | CASSAGIGDPSVNEAFF
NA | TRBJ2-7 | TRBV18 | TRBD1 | TGTGCCAGCTCACCGGGACAGCTCGACTACTCCTACGAGCAGTACTTC | CASSPGQLDYSYEQYF
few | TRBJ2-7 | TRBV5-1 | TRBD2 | TGCGCCAGCAGCCAGGGGACTAGCGGGGGGCGCTACGAGCAGTACTTC | CASSQGTSGGRYEQYF
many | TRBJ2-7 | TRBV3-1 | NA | TGTGCCAGCAGCCAAACCGACAGAGCCTACGAGCAGTACTTC | CASSQTDRAYEQYF
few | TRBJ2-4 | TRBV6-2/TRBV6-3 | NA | TGTGCCAGCGGAAGACAGGCAAGGCACATTCAGTACTTC | CASGRQARHIQYF
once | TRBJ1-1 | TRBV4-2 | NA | TGTGCCAGCAGCCAAGAGAGGACGAAGTTCGGTAACACTGAAGCTTTCTTT | CASSQERTKFGNTEAFF
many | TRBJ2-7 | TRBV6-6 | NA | TGTGCCAGCAGTTATGAGGGCAACGAGCAGTACTTC | CASSYEGNEQYF
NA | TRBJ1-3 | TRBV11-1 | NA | TGTGCCAGCAGCTTTGGACAGAACTCTGGAAACACCATATATTTT | CASSFGQNSGNTIYF
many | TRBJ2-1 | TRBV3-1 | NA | TGTGCCAGCAGGAACGCAGGGGAGCAGTTCTTC | CASRNAGEQFF
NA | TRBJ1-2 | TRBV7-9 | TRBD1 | TGTGCCAGCAGTTCACAGGGGGATCCGGGCTATGGCTACACCTTC | CASSSQGDPGYGYTF
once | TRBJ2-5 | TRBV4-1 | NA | TGCGCCAGCAGCCAAGGGTGGCAGGGCCAAGAGACCCAGTACTTC | CASSQGWQGQETQYF
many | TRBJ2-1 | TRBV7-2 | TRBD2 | TGTGCCAGCAGCTCGACTAGCGGGGCCAAAAATGAGCAGTTCTTC | CASSSTSGAKNEQFF
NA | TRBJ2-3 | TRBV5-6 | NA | TGTGCCAGCAGTTCTAGCCTGCGAGCCACAGATACGCAGTATTTT | CASSSSLRATDTQYF
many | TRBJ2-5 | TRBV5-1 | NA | TGCGCCAGCAGCCAGCTCCGGGGGCTAGCGGAGGCCCTTTCTGAGACCCAGTACTTC | CASSQLRGLAEALSETQYF
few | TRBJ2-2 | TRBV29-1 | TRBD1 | TGCAGCGTTTGGGCCAGGGGGAAGGGCACCGGGGAGCTGTTTTTT | CSVWARGKGTGELFF
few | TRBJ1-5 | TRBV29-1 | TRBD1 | TGCAGCGTTGCCCCAGGGGGCGGTCAGCCCCAGCATTTT | CSVAPGGGQPQHF
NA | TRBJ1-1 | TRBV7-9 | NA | TGTGCCAGCAGCTCTCCTCCACAGGGTAACACTGAAGCTTTCTTT | CASSSPPQGNTEAFF
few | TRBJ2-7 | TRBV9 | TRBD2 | TGTGCCAGCAGCGTCGAAGGCCTAGCGGGAGACGAGCAGTACTTC | CASSVEGLAGDEQYF
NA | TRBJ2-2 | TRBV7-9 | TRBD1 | TGTGCCAGCACCCCCAGGACAGGGTCGGTAGGCACCGGGGAGCTGTTTTTT | CASTPRTGSVGTGELFF
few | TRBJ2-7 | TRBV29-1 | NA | TGCAGCGTTGAAGATCTTACCGATCGGCCCTACGAGCAGTACTTC | CSVEDLTDRPYEQYF
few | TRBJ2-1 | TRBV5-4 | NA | TGTGCCAGCAGCTTCTCACCGGACAAGAACTACAATGAGCAGTTCTTC | CASSFSPDKNYNEQFF
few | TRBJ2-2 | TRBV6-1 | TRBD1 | TGTGCCACCAAGGACAGGGTGGACACCGGGGAGCTGTTTTTT | CATKDRVDTGELFF
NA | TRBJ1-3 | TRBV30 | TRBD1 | TGTGCCTGGGACAGGGGGCGAGTTGGAAACACCATATATTTT | CAWDRGRVGNTIYF
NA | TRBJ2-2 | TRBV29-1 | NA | TGCAGCGTTGCTGGGGGCGTGAACACCGGGGAGCTGTTTTTT | CSVAGGVNTGELFF
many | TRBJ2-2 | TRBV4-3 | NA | TGCGCCAGCAGCCACGACCGCAACGGGGAGCTGTTTTTT | CASSHDRNGELFF
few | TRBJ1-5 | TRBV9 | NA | TGTGCCAGCAGCGTAGGGGGGGCTAGCAATCAGCCCCAGCATTTT | CASSVGGASNQPQHF
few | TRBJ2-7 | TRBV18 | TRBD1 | TGTGCCAGCTCACTAGACAGGGGACTGTCCTACGAGCAGTACTTC | CASSLDRGLSYEQYF
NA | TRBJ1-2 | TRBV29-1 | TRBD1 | TGCAGCGGATCAGGGGGCGATTCCTATGGCTACACCTTC | CSGSGGDSYGYTF
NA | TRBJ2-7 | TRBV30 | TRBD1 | TGTGCCTGGAGCCCACAGGGGTTTTCCTACGAGCAGTACTTC | CAWSPQGFSYEQYF
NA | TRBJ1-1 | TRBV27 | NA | TGTGCCAGCAGTTCCCCGACGGGGATTGGCGCTGAAGCTTTCTTT | CASSSPTGIGAEAFF
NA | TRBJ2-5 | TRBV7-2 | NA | TGTGCCAGCAGCTTAGGGGGCTTACCAGAGACCCAGTACTTC | CASSLGGLPETQYF
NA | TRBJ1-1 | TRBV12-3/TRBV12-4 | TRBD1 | TGTGCCAGCAGATCAACAGGGGTGCAGACTGAAGCTTTCTTT | CASRSTGVQTEAFF
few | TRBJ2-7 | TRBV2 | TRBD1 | TGTGCCAGCAAATACTGGGACAGATCCTACGAGCAGTACTTC | CASKYWDRSYEQYF
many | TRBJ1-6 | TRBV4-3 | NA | TGCGCCAGCAGCCAAGATCTGAGGGGCGGGAATTCACCCCTCCACTTT | CASSQDLRGGNSPLHF